Shown below are 32 T cell receptor beta chains from a single sample sequenced in a study of CD8 T cells in Susac syndrome. Random hexamers were used to reverse transcribe the RNA input (about 0.45 to 1 ug). Each CDR3 protein is one row after TCRdb ran MiXCR on the immunoSEQ multiplex PCR reads. Found here are approximately 210,000 distinct CDR3 sequences, roughly 93% of them singletons; the top ten hold 0.15% to 0.2%. The sequenced sample consisted of CD4+ T cells from PBMCs. The source is a human donor with Susac syndrome.

The chain has TRBV4-1 and TRBJ1-2; 8 bases map to TRBD1. CDR3 length: 14 amino acids. The V gene's germline CDR1 is MGHRA and CDR2 YSYEKL. Trimming at V came to 1 base and at J to 2 bases, leaving 0 bases not matched to a gene. The CDR3 nucleotides are TGCGCCAGCAGCCAAGCAGGGGGCAACTATGGCTACACCTTC. The encoded protein is CASSQAGGNYGYTF.

This clonotype was found a few times. The chain uses TRBV6-5 and TRBJ1-2; TRBD1 agrees at 11 bases. The CDR3 runs to 15 residues. The germline gives CDR1 MNHEY, CDR2 SVGAGI. Germline trimming cut 4 bases from V and 4 bases from J; bases unmatched to any gene: 5. The CDR3: CASSSPGQGGYGYTF. CDR3 DNA: TGTGCCAGCAGTTCGCCGGGACAGGGGGGCTATGGCTACACCTTC.

The J gene is TRBJ2-5, the V gene TRBV6-1, with D unresolved. Trimming took 5 bases from V and 2 from J, leaving 12 bases between them. Germline V CDR1 and CDR2: MNHNS, SASEGT. The CDR3 has 14 amino acids. The CDR3, as DNA: TGTGCCAGCAGTCCACCCCCAGGACAAGAGACCCAGTACTTC. The encoded protein is CASSPPPGQETQYF.

This sequence joins TRBV19 and TRBJ1-2, with D possibly matching TRBD1 (6 bases). This CDR3 region has 12 residues. Germline lookup yields CDR1 LNHDA and CDR2 SQIVND (reference sequence). Trimming left V 5 bases short and J 8 bases short, with 12 bases between. The CDR3 reads CASSPRRGGYTF. The DNA of the CDR3 is TGTGCCAGTAGTCCCCGTAGGGGGGGCTACACCTTC.

V is TRBV30 and J is TRBJ1-2, with a possible D match to TRBD1 (5 bases). V gave up 3 bases and J gave up 9 bases, with 20 bases separating them. The CDR3 has 14 amino acids. The germline V gene encodes CDR1 GTSNPN and CDR2 SVGIG (reference sequence). CDR3 bases: TGTGCCTGGAGCGAACGACAATGGGACGCAAGCTACACCTTC. Translated, it gives CAWSERQWDASYTF.

The rearrangement uses TRBV9 and TRBJ2-5; 10 bases are shared with TRBD1. The CDR3 loop spans 14 amino acids. V was pared by 4 bases and J by 4 bases, with 4 bases of the junction left unmatched. From germline, CDR1 is SGDLS and CDR2 YYNGEE. As DNA, the CDR3 is TGTGCCAGCAGCCCGGGACAGGGGCTAGAGACCCAGTACTTC. Protein product: CASSPGQGLETQYF.

The CDR3 nucleotides read TGTGCCAGCAGCGCGCTCCGGGACACGGGCCACGAGCAGTACTTC. The encoded protein is CASSALRDTGHEQYF. The chain couples TRBV9 to TRBJ2-7; D may be TRBD1 (6 bases). Germline V gene sequence: CDR1 SGDLS, CDR2 YYNGEE. The V gene lost 3 bases and the J gene lost 5 bases, with 18 bases spanning the gap. This CDR3 contains 15 residues.

The CDR3 sequence: CASSLDGPGQGNDEQFF. The CDR3, as DNA: TGTGCCAGCAGCTTAGATGGTCCGGGACAGGGGAACGATGAGCAGTTCTTC. This chain links TRBV11-3 with TRBJ2-1, with 10 bases aligning to TRBD1. The CDR3 runs to 17 residues. The J segment lost 8 bases and the V segment lost 0 bases, leaving 10 bases of the junction unmatched. CDR1 is SGHNT and CDR2 is YENEEA in the germline V gene.

This CDR3 reads CSAREGRVYEQYF. The CDR3 DNA follows: TGCAGTGCTAGAGAGGGCAGGGTGTACGAGCAGTACTTC. The chain combines TRBV20-1 with TRBJ2-7; D is perhaps TRBD1 (5 bases). V dropped 0 bases and J dropped 4 bases, with 10 bases sitting between them. Germline loops: CDR1 DFQATT, CDR2 SNEGSKA (reference sequence). This CDR3 has 13 amino acids.

J is TRBJ1-2 and V is TRBV4-3, with 9 bases aligning to TRBD1. The CDR3 runs 16 residues. Germline assignment: CDR1 LGHNA and CDR2 YSLEER. J was trimmed by 8 bases and V by 0 bases; bases with no gene match: 10. In nucleotides, the CDR3 is TGCGCCAGCAGCCAAGATGGGACAGGGTTAAACCAGGGCTACACCTTC. This encodes CASSQDGTGLNQGYTF.

The chain uses TRBV20-1 and TRBJ2-5, with D perhaps matching TRBD2 (6 bases). The CDR3 extends over 12 amino acids. The V gene's germline CDR1 is DFQATT and CDR2 SNEGSKA (reference sequence). V dropped 6 bases and J dropped 5 bases, with 13 bases sitting between them. CDR3: CSARGVGETQYF. CDR3 bases: TGCAGTGCCCGCGGGGTCGGGGAGACCCAGTACTTC.

The genes are TRBV27 and TRBJ2-1, with 8 bases fitting TRBD1. The CDR3 is made up of 13 amino acids. Germline CDR1 is MNHEY and CDR2 is SMNVEV (reference sequence). V shed 6 bases and J 6 bases; nucleotides not matched to a gene: 4. As DNA, the CDR3 is TGTGCCAGCAGAGGGGACAGGTCCAATGAGCAGTTCTTC. This encodes CASRGDRSNEQFF.

This chain links TRBV14 with TRBJ1-1; tentative D call: TRBD1 (5 bases). Germline V CDR1 and CDR2: SGHDN, FVKESK. The V end lost 10 bases, the J end lost 6 bases, and 15 bases lay between the germline ends. The CDR3 is 12 amino acids. The CDR3 DNA sequence: TGTGCCACCGGGACGCACCTTTCTGAAGCTTTCTTT. Its translation: CATGTHLSEAFF.

The V and J genes are TRBV15 and TRBJ2-7, with 9 bases lining up with TRBD1. CDR1 and CDR2 from the germline V gene are LNHNV and YYDKDF (reference sequence). V was clipped by 0 bases and J by 5 bases; unmatched bases: 5. The CDR3 loop spans 15 amino acids. CDR3 DNA: TGTGCCACCAGCAGAGATATGGGACAGGGCCACGAGCAGTACTTC. Translating it yields CATSRDMGQGHEQYF.

This chain uses TRBV20-1 with TRBJ2-2, with a possible D match to TRBD1 (6 bases). The CDR3 length is 15 residues. V lost 3 bases and J 1 base, leaving 12 bases between the germline ends. The germline V gene has CDR1 DFQATT and CDR2 SNEGSKA (reference sequence). In DNA, the CDR3 is TGCAGTGCTAGGTTCGCGACAGGGAACACCGGGGAGCTGTTTTTT. Translating gives CSARFATGNTGELFF.

The gene calls are TRBV12-3 or TRBV12-4 and TRBJ2-5, with 7 bases identical to TRBD1. V lost 7 bases and J lost 4; bases outside the gene matches: 6. CDR3 length equals 13 residues. CDR3 sequence: CASTDRQRETQYF. The CDR3 coding sequence is TGTGCCAGCACGGACAGGCAAAGAGAGACCCAGTACTTC.

The V gene is TRBV30, the J gene TRBJ2-5; D not certain. Deletions cut 6 bases from V and 5 bases from J, with 16 bases between. Germline V lookup: CDR1 GTSNPN, CDR2 SVGIG (reference sequence). This CDR3 comprises 13 residues. The CDR3 sequence: CACNPATAETQYF. The DNA for the CDR3 is TGTGCCTGTAACCCCGCGACGGCGGAGACCCAGTACTTC.

The chain joins TRBV5-1 to TRBJ1-5; weak D call: TRBD1 (6 bases). CDR3 length: 16 residues. V was clipped by 7 bases and J by 3 bases, with 20 bases between them. CDR1 and CDR2 from the germline V gene are SGHRS and YFSETQ. CDR3 bases: TGCGCCAGCCGCCCGATTTACAGGGATACCAATCAGCCCCAGCATTTT. Protein sequence: CASRPIYRDTNQPQHF.

V usage is TRBV7-2 and J usage is TRBJ2-7, with D uncertain. The CDR3 sequence is 15 residues long. Per the germline V gene, CDR1 is SGHTA and CDR2 is FQGNSA. V lost 5 bases and J lost 0, with 14 bases in between. CDR3 residues: CASSLSPRISYEQYF. CDR3 sequence (DNA): TGTGCCAGCAGCCTTAGTCCCAGGATCTCCTACGAGCAGTACTTC.

The chain joins TRBV2 to TRBJ2-5; tentatively, D is TRBD2 (6 bases). Germline CDR1 and CDR2: SNHLY and FYNNEI. Between the trimmed V and J ends, which lost 7 bases and 4 bases, there was a span of 13 bases. CDR3 size: 13 residues. CDR3 sequence reads: CASKSGLRETQYF. The CDR3 coding sequence is TGTGCCAGCAAAAGCGGGCTAAGAGAGACCCAGTACTTC.

V is TRBV19 and J is TRBJ2-1; the D is unclear. CDR1 is LNHDA and CDR2 is SQIVND in the germline V gene (reference sequence). With 6 bases removed from V and 12 bases from J, the gap between germline ends came to 15 bases. The CDR3 extends over 12 amino acids. The CDR3 DNA reads TGTGCCAGTAGCCCCGGACCGATCGGGCAGTTCTTC. Its protein is CASSPGPIGQFF. The full variable domain, its missing parts supplied by reference TRBV19 and TRBJ2-1, is DGGITQSPKYLFRKEGQNVTLSCEQNLNHDAMYWYRQDPGQGLRLIYYSQIVNDFQKGDIAEGYSVSREKKESFPLTVTSAQKNPTAFYLCASSPGPIGQFFGPGTRLTVL.

The chain combines TRBV20-1 with TRBJ2-7; D may be TRBD1 (5 bases). The CDR3 is 14 residues long. V gave up 2 bases and J gave up 2 bases, with 13 bases separating them. Germline V gene sequence: CDR1 DFQATT, CDR2 SNEGSKA (reference sequence). CDR3 DNA sequence: TGCAGTGCTAGATCTGGGGCGCTGACCTACGAGCAGTACTTC. It is translated as CSARSGALTYEQYF.

The chain couples TRBV30 to TRBJ1-4; unclear D gene. The CDR3 has 14 amino acids. Trimming shortened V by 2 bases and J by 8 bases, and 15 bases separated the two germline ends. Germline V gene lookup returns CDR1 GTSNPN and CDR2 SVGIG (reference sequence). In DNA form, the CDR3 reads TGTGCCTGGAGTTTTGGCGGGATGGAAGAAAAACTGTTTTTT. Its translation: CAWSFGGMEEKLFF.

The J gene is TRBJ2-2, the V gene TRBV7-2; D gene uncertain. CDR3 length: 14 amino acids. The germline V gene has CDR1 SGHTA and CDR2 FQGNSA. V was pared by 2 bases and J by 6 bases, with 10 bases between. The CDR3 region is CASSLKRPPGELFF. In DNA, the CDR3 is TGTGCCAGCAGCTTAAAGAGGCCCCCCGGGGAGCTGTTTTTT.

This clonotype was observed once. V is TRBV4-3 and J is TRBJ2-3, with 9 bases matching TRBD2. Trimming took 0 bases from V and 4 from J; bases not matched to a gene: 11. Looked up from germline, CDR1 is LGHNA and CDR2 is YSLEER. The CDR3 totals 18 residues. The CDR3 loop is CASSQDYRLAATPDTQYF. The CDR3 bases are TGCGCCAGCAGCCAAGATTATAGACTAGCGGCCACCCCAGATACGCAGTATTTT.

The chain combines TRBV12-3 or TRBV12-4 with TRBJ1-1; weak D call: TRBD1 (6 bases). The CDR3 spans 15 residues. V lost 5 bases and J lost 3, with 16 bases in between. The CDR3 loop is CASSGNYNRDTEAFF. The CDR3 region has the DNA TGTGCCAGCAGTGGCAACTATAACAGGGACACTGAAGCTTTCTTT.

This clonotype was recorded many times. The chain is built from TRBV5-4 and TRBJ1-5, with no clear D. From germline, CDR1 is SGHNT and CDR2 YYREEE (reference sequence). The CDR3 consists of 14 residues. Between the trimmed V and J ends, which lost 2 bases and 0 bases, there was a span of 6 bases. DNA of the CDR3: TGTGCCAGCAGCTTAGATGGTAGCAATCAGCCCCAGCATTTT. Translation: CASSLDGSNQPQHF. Combining the CDR3 with reference TRBV5-4 and TRBJ1-5 gives the whole variable domain ETGVTQSPTHLIKTRGQQVTLRCSSQSGHNTVSWYQQALGQGPQFIFQYYREEENGRGNFPPRFSGLQFPNYSSELNVNALELDDSALYLCASSLDGSNQPQHFGDGTRLSIL.

This chain links TRBV15 with TRBJ1-1, with D possibly being TRBD1 (6 bases). Germline CDR1 and CDR2: LNHNV and YYDKDF (reference sequence). The CDR3 length is 14 residues. Trimming shortened V by 2 bases and J by 4 bases, and 11 bases separated the two germline ends. CDR3 DNA: TGTGCCACCAGCAGACCGGGACAAAGCACTGAAGCTTTCTTT. Translation gives CATSRPGQSTEAFF.

This chain links TRBV24-1 with TRBJ2-3, with D tentatively TRBD2 (6 bases). Trimming removed 5 bases from V and 2 bases from J, with 10 bases in between. Germline loops: CDR1 KGHDR, CDR2 SFDVKD. The CDR3 runs to 14 residues. CDR3 amino acids: CATSGGVSTDTQYF. For the CDR3, the DNA is TGTGCCACCAGTGGGGGGGTCTCCACAGATACGCAGTATTTT.

V gene TRBV4-3 combines with J gene TRBJ2-3; D is unclear. The CDR3 sequence is 13 residues long. The germline V and J ends were trimmed by 0 bases and 7 bases, with 8 bases remaining between them. The germline V gene has CDR1 LGHNA and CDR2 YSLEER. This chain's CDR3 is CASSQDSAYTQYF. CDR3 DNA sequence: TGCGCCAGCAGCCAAGATTCGGCGTATACGCAGTATTTT.

The rearrangement uses TRBV7-2 and TRBJ2-5; 8 bases fit TRBD2. The length of the CDR3 is 14 residues. V trimming: 0 bases; J trimming: 4 bases; junction bases outside the gene matches: 1. From germline, CDR1 is SGHTA and CDR2 FQGNSA. The CDR3 coding sequence is TGTGCCAGCAGCTTAGCTCTAGCGGGAGAGACCCAGTACTTC. This sequence encodes CASSLALAGETQYF.

V gene TRBV12-3 or TRBV12-4 combines with J gene TRBJ1-1, with D maybe TRBD1 (5 bases). Trimming removed 3 bases from V and 11 bases from J, with 13 bases in between. There are 12 residues in the CDR3. CDR3 protein: CASSFGGLEAFF. The CDR3 nucleotides are TGTGCCAGCAGTTTCGGGGGTTTGGAGGCTTTCTTT.